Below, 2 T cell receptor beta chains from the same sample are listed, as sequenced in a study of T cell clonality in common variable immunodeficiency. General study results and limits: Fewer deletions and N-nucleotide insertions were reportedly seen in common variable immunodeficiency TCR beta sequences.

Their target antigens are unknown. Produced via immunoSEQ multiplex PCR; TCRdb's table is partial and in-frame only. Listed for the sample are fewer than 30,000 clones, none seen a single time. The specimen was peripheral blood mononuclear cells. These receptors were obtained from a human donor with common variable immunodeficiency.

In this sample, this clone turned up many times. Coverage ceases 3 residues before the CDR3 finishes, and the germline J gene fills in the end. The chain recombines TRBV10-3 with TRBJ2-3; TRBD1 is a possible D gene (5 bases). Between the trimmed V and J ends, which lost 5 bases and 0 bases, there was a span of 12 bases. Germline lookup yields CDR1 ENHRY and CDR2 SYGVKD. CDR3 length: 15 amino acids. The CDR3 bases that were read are TGTGCCATCAGTCAGCAGGGATCTAGCACAGATACG. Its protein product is CAISQQGSSTDT. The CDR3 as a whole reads CAISQQGSSTDTQYF.

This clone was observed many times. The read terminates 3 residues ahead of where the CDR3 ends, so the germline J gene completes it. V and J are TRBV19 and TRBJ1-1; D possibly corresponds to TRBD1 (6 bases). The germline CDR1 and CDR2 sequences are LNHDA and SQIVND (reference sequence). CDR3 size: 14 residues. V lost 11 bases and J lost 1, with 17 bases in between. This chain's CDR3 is CAAGGGRKNTEAFF. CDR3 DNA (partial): TGTGCCGCCGGCGGGGGGCGGAAGAACACTGAA.